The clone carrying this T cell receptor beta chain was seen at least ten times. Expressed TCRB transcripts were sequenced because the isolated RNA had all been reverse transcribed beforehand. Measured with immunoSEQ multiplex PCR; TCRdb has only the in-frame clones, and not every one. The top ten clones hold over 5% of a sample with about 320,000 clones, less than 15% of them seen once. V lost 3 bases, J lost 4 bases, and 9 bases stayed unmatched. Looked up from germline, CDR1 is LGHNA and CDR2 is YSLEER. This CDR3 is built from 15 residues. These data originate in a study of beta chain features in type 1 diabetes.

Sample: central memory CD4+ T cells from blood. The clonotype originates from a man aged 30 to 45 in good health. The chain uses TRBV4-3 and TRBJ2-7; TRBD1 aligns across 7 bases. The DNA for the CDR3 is TGCGCCAGCAGCCAGAACCCGACAGGGTTATACGAGCAGTACTTC. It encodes CASSQNPTGLYEQYF.